Sequencing of this T cell receptor beta chain was carried out in a study of cytomegalovirus exposure and HLA in healthy donors. The PCR contained 60 Vbeta and 13 Jbeta primers. Some clones are missing from TCRdb's copy, which holds only in-frame ones; the method was immunoSEQ multiplex PCR. In the table there are 80,000 or so clones, 70% to 80% of which are singletons. The CDR3 totals 14 residues. The J segment lost 8 bases and the V segment lost 1 base, leaving 7 bases of the junction unmatched. Germline lookup yields CDR1 SGHTA and CDR2 FQGNSA. The sequenced material came from PBMCs. V gene TRBV7-2 combines with J gene TRBJ1-2; 7 nucleotides match TRBD1. The sequence came from a man aged 35 to 55 in good health and CMV-seronegative. The DNA of the CDR3 is TGTGCCAGCAGCTTAGAGAAGAACAGGGGCGGCTACACCTTC. Translation: CASSLEKNRGGYTF.